A single sample gave rise to the 9 T cell receptor beta chains below, sequenced in a study of blood T cell repertoires in COVID-19. Measured with immunoSEQ multiplex PCR; TCRdb has only the in-frame clones, and not every one. Here the sample spans some 150,000 clones, more than 75% being singletons. What was sequenced was peripheral blood. The receptor set was obtained from a man aged 50 or older who had recovered from COVID-19.

The genes are TRBV7-8 and TRBJ2-5, with 8 bases matching TRBD1. This CDR3 comprises 15 residues. The V and J ends lost 1 base and 4 bases, in that order; junction bases with no gene match: 5. Germline values: CDR1 SGHVS, CDR2 FQNEAQ. Here the CDR3 reads CASSLGGQASETQYF. The CDR3 nucleotides read TGTGCCAGCAGCTTAGGGGGACAGGCCTCAGAGACCCAGTACTTC.

This sequence joins TRBV18 and TRBJ1-2; the D gene is possibly TRBD1 (6 bases). Trimming pared 3 bases from V and 4 bases from J, leaving 12 bases between. Germline-derived CDR1 and CDR2 are KGHSH and LQKENI. The CDR3 totals 14 residues. CDR3 DNA: TGTGCCAGCTCACCGCAGGGGTTGGGCTATGGCTACACCTTC. It translates to CASSPQGLGYGYTF.

The CDR3 region is CASSYSMTGSSPLHF. The CDR3 region has the DNA TGTGCCAGCAGTTACTCGATGACAGGGTCATCACCCCTCCACTTT. The chain joins TRBV6-5 to TRBJ1-6; TRBD1 matches at 7 bases. This CDR3 has 15 amino acids. The V and J ends lost 0 bases and 10 bases, in that order; junction bases with no gene match: 6. Germline CDR1 is MNHEY and CDR2 is SVGAGI.

This clone showed up just a few times. The chain carries TRBV30 and TRBJ2-7; 9 bases align to TRBD1. The CDR3 runs 14 residues. Germline V CDR1 and CDR2: GTSNPN, SVGIG (reference sequence). The junction had 1 base not matched to a gene; V was cut back by 0 bases and J by 1 base. CDR3 sequence reads: CAWSVQGASYEQYF. The CDR3 DNA reads as TGTGCCTGGAGTGTACAGGGGGCGTCCTACGAGCAGTACTTC.

The chain combines TRBV3-1 (or the pseudogene TRBV3-2) with TRBJ2-2; D might be TRBD2 (5 bases). V lost 0 bases to trimming and J lost 7 bases, with 15 bases between them. The CDR3 runs to 16 residues. Per the germline V gene, CDR1 is LGHDT and CDR2 is YNNKEL (reference sequence). CDR3 amino acids: CASSQDKWWGDGELFF. DNA of the CDR3: TGTGCCAGCAGCCAAGATAAATGGTGGGGAGACGGGGAGCTGTTTTTT.

A few counts support this clone. The rearrangement joins TRBV15 to TRBJ1-4; D is perhaps TRBD1 (5 bases). The length of the CDR3 is 16 residues. V was pared by 5 bases and J by 4 bases, with 17 bases between. Looked up from germline, CDR1 is LNHNV and CDR2 is YYDKDF (reference sequence). For the CDR3, the DNA is TGTGCCACCAGCCGATTCACAGGTCGTAATAATGAAAAACTGTTTTTT. Its translation is CATSRFTGRNNEKLFF.

This chain uses TRBV7-8 with TRBJ2-5; possibly TRBD2 for D (6 bases). The CDR3 consists of 13 residues. Germline lookup yields CDR1 SGHVS and CDR2 FQNEAQ. Trimming took off 5 bases at V and 7 bases at J, with 14 bases between the two ends. The CDR3 reads CASSPGPEGTQYF. Written as DNA, the CDR3 is TGTGCCAGCAGCCCAGGGCCGGAGGGGACCCAGTACTTC.

V is TRBV15 and J is TRBJ1-5; TRBD1 matches 9 bases. Trimming removed 7 bases from V and 6 bases from J; junction bases left unmatched: 4. This CDR3 has 13 residues. Germline CDR1 and CDR2: LNHNV and YYDKDF (reference sequence). CDR3 in amino acids: CATTLDRGQPQHF. In DNA form, the CDR3 reads TGTGCCACCACCTTGGACAGGGGTCAGCCCCAGCATTTT.

The chain combines TRBV2 with TRBJ2-3; TRBD1 aligns across 11 bases. Germline CDR1 SNHLY, CDR2 FYNNEI. CDR3 length equals 15 residues. V shed 6 bases and J 2 bases; nucleotides not matched to a gene: 4. CDR3 nucleotide sequence: TGTGCCAGCAGGGGACAGGGGGTTGCCACAGATACGCAGTATTTT. Translation: CASRGQGVATDTQYF. The full variable domain, in which reference TRBV2 and TRBJ2-3 provide the parts outside the CDR3, is EPEVTQTPSHQVTQMGQEVILRCVPISNHLYFYWYRQILGQKVEFLVSFYNNEISEKSEIFDDQFSVERPDGSNFTLKIRSTKLEDSAMYFCASRGQGVATDTQYFGPGTRLTVL.